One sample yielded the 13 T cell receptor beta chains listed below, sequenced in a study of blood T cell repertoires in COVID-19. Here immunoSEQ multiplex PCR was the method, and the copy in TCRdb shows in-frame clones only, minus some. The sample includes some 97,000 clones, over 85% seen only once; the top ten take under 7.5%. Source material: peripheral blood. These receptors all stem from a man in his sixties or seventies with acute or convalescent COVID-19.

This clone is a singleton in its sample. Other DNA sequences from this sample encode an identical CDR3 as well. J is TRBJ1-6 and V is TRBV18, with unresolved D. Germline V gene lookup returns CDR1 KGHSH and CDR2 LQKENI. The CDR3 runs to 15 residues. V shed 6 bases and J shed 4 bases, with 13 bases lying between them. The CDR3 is CASSPRTDYNSPLHF. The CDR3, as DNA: TGTGCCAGCTCTCCCCGGACTGATTATAATTCACCCCTCCACTTT.

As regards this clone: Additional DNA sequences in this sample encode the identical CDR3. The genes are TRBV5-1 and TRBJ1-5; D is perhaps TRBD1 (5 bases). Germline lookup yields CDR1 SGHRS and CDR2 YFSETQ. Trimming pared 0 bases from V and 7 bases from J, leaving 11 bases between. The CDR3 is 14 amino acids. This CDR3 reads CASSLAGGGQPQHF. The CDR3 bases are TGCGCCAGCAGCTTGGCCGGGGGGGGGCAGCCCCAGCATTTT.

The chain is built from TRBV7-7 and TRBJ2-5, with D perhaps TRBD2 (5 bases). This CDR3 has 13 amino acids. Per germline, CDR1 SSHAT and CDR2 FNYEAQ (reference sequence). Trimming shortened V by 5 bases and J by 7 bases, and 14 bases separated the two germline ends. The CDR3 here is CASSAAESGTQYF. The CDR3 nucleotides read TGTGCCAGCAGCGCGGCGGAGAGCGGGACCCAGTACTTC.

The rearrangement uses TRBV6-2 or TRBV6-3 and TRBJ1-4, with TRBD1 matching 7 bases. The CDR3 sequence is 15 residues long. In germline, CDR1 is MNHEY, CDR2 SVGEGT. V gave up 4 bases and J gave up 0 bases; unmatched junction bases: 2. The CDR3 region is CASSSDRTTNEKLFF. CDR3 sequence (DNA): TGTGCCAGCAGTTCGGACAGGACAACTAATGAAAAACTGTTTTTT.

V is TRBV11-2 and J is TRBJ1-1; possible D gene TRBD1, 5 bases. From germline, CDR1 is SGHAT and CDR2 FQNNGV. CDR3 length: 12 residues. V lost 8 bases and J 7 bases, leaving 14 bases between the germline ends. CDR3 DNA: TGTGCCAGCTCCGCCCCGGGGGATGAAGCTTTCTTT. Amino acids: CASSAPGDEAFF.

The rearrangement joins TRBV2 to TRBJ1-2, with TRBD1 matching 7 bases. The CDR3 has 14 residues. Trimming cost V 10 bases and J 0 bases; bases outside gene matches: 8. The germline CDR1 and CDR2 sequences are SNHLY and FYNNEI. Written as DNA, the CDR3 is TGTGCCACCGAGAACAGGGGCTCTAACTATGGCTACACCTTC. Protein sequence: CATENRGSNYGYTF.

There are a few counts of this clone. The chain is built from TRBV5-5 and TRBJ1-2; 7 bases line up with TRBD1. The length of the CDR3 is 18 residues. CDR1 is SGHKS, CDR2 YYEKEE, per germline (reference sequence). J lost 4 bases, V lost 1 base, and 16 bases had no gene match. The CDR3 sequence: CASSLYLRVGQDGYGYTF. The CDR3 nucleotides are TGTGCCAGCAGCTTGTACCTAAGGGTAGGACAGGACGGCTATGGCTACACCTTC.

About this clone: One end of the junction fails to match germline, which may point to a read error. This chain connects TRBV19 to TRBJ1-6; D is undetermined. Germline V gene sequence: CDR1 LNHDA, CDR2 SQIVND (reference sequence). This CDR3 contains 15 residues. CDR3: CASTRGNSLNSPLHF. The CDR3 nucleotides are TGTGCCAGTACCAGAGGGAACAGTCTTAATTCGCCCCTCCACTTT. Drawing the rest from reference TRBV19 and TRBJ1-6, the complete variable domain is DGGITQSPKYLFRKEGQNVTLSCEQNLNHDAMYWYRQDPGQGLRLIYYSQIVNDFQKGDIAEGYSVSREKKESFPLTVTSAQKNPTAFYLCASTRGNSLNSPLHFGNGTRLTVT.

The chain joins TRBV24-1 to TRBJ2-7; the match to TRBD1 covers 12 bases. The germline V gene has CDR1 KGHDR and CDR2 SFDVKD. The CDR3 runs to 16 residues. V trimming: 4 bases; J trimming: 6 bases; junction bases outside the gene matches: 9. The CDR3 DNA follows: TGTGCCACCAGTGAACGGGGGGGACAGGGGGCTCTCGAGCAGTACTTC. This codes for CATSERGGQGALEQYF.

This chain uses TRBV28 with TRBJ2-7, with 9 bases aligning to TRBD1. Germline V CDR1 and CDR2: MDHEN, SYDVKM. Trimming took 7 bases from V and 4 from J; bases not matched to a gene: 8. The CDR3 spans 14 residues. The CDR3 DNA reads TGTGCCAGCACCCTGACAGGGGGAGAATACGAGCAGTACTTC. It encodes CASTLTGGEYEQYF.

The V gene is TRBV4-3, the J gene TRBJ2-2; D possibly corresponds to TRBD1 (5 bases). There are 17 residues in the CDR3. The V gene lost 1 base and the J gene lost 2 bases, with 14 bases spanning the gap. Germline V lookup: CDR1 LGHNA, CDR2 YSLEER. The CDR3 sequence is CASSQGLGRANTGELFF. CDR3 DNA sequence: TGCGCCAGCAGCCAAGGATTAGGCAGGGCCAACACCGGGGAGCTGTTTTTT.

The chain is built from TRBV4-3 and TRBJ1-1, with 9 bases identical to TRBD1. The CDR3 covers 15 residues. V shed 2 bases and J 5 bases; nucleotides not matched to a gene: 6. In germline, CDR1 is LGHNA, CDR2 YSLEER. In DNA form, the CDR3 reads TGCGCCAGCAGCCAAACCCCCGGGACAGGGACTGAAGCTTTCTTT. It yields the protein CASSQTPGTGTEAFF.

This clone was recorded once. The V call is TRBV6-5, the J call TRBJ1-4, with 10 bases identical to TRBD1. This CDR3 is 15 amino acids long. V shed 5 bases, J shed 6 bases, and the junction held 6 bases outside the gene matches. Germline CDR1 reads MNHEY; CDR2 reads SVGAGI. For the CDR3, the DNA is TGTGCCAGCAGTACGGGACAGGGGTCGTATGAAAAACTGTTTTTT. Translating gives CASSTGQGSYEKLFF.